These 2 T cell receptor beta chains were all obtained from the same sample, sequenced in a study of graft-versus-host responses after intestinal transplantation. No antigen is known for these receptors. TCRdb's table, derived via immunoSEQ multiplex PCR, lists solely in-frame clones and lacks some. The table includes about 92,000 clones, under 85% detected once. The starting material was unstimulated CD8+ T cells sorted from spleen or lymph node cells, obtained before intestinal transplant. These receptors originate from a human donor who received an intestinal transplant.

The V gene is TRBV19, the J gene TRBJ2-7; 9 bases agree with TRBD2. The junction had 21 bases not matched to a gene; V was cut back by 2 bases and J by 4 bases. Germline lookup yields CDR1 LNHDA and CDR2 SQIVND (reference sequence). The length of the CDR3 is 20 residues. CDR3 protein: CASSIHSGGGSGTSLYEQYF. In DNA form, the CDR3 reads TGTGCCAGTAGTATACACAGCGGCGGAGGGTCCGGGACTAGCCTATACGAGCAGTACTTC.

This clone was detected once. This specimen includes other DNA sequences encoding the same CDR3. The V and J genes are TRBV10-1 and TRBJ2-7; D remains unclear. The CDR3 runs to 11 residues. V shed 2 bases and J shed 3 bases, with 2 bases lying between them. The V gene's germline CDR1 is WNHNN and CDR2 SYGVQD (reference sequence). The CDR3 region is CASSEGYEQYF. The CDR3 nucleotides read TGCGCCAGCAGTGAGGGCTACGAGCAGTACTTC.